This T cell receptor beta chain emerged from a study of breast tumors, draining lymph nodes, adjacent tissues. This clonotype showed up many times. Samples came from axillary lymph nodes draining the breast cancer. Germline CDR1 reads SGDLS; CDR2 reads YYNGEE. Trimming removed 4 bases from V and 0 bases from J, with 11 bases in between. The CDR3 is 15 residues long. One entry per CDR3 protein results from TCRdb running MiXCR on the multiplex PCR reads. This sample has 85,000 to 120,000 distinct CDR3 sequences, with about 31% found just once. This sequence joins TRBV9 and TRBJ1-5; the D is unclear. The clonotype was recovered from a female donor with breast cancer. Some clones in this sample may be carry-over from other donors' samples. Sequencing used axillary lymph node tissue. The CDR3 is CASSSRDLSNQPQHF. DNA of the CDR3: TGTGCCAGCAGCAGCCGGGATCTTAGCAATCAGCCCCAGCATTTT.